This T cell receptor (beta chain) was found in a study of regulatory T cells in long-lasting Graves disease. Study as a whole: In persistent Graves' disease, antithyroid drugs had been taken for over 5 years and TSH receptor antibodies stayed positive. Study results and caveats: New patients shared fewer public clonotypes (around 880) than persistent patients did (around 2,900).

TCR beta libraries were built with iRepertoire HTBI primers and Arm-PCR of CDR3 regions. Original processing notes: Detected in the samples were approximately 58 TRBV and 14 TRBJ segments. Each CDR3 protein gets one entry after TCRdb re-called the multiplex PCR reads with MiXCR. The V and J calls and clone size are TCRdb's, not the authors'. The sample records 300,000 to 400,000 distinct CDR3 sequences, roughly a fifth being singletons. This clonotype was observed many times. The antigen is unknown. The sample's time point: persistent/refractory GD, antithyroid drugs over 5 years with positive TRAb. Extracted RNA from PBMCs served as the source of the TCR library. The source of the patients was an endocrinology department in Xi'an, China. V lost 0 bases and J lost 7; bases outside the gene matches: 10. Germline V lookup: CDR1 LGHDT, CDR2 YNNKEL (reference sequence). The CDR3 consists of 16 residues.

Sequences were derived from peripheral blood mononuclear cells (PBMCs), sampled when the disease was refractory, from a patient treated with antithyroid drugs. The rearrangement joins TRBV3-1 to TRBJ1-2, with 8 bases lining up with TRBD1. The receptor was derived from a female donor with Graves disease. The DNA of the CDR3 is TGTGCCAGCAGCCAAGATCTTGCAGGGGGCGTGGGTGGCTACACCTTC. Translation: CASSQDLAGGVGGYTF. Complete variable domain (other parts from reference TRBV3-1 and TRBJ1-2): DTAVSQTPKYLVTQMGNDKSIKCEQNLGHDTMYWYKQDSKKFLKIMFSYNNKELIINETVPNRFSPKSPDKAHLNLHINSLELGDSAVYFCASSQDLAGGVGGYTFGSGTRLTVV.